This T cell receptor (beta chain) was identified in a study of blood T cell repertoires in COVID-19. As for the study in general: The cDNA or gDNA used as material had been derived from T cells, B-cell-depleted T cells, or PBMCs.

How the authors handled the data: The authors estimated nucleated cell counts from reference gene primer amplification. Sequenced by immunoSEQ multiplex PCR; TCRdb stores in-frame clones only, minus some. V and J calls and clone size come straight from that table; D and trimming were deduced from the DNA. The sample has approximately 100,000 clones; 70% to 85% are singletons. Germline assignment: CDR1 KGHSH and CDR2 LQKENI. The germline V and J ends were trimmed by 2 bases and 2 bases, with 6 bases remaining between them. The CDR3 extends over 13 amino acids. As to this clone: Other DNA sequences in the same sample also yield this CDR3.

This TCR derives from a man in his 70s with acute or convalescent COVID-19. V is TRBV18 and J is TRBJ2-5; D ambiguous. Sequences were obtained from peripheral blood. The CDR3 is CASSPGLQETQYF. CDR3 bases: TGTGCCAGCTCACCAGGCCTTCAAGAGACCCAGTACTTC.